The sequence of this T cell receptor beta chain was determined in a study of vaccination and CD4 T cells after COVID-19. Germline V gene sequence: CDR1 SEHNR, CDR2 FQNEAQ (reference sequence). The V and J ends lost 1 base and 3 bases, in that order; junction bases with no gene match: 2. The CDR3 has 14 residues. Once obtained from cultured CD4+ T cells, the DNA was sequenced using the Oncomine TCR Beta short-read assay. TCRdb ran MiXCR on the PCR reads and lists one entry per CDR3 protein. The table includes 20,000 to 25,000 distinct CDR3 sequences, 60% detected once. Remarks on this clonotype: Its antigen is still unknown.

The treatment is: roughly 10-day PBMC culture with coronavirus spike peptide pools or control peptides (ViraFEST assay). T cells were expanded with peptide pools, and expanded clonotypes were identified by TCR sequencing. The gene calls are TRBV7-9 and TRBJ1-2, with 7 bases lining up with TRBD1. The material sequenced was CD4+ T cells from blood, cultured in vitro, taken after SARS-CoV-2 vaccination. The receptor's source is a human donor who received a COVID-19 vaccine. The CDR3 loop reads CASSLGGTDYGYTF. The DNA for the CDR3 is TGTGCCAGCAGCTTAGGGGGGACAGACTATGGCTACACCTTC.